The 7 T cell receptor beta chains given below trace back to one sample, sequenced in a study of blood T cell repertoires in COVID-19. Generated by immunoSEQ multiplex PCR, the TCRdb table keeps only in-frame clones and is missing some. The repertoire holds roughly 340,000 clones, with 87% as singletons. The sample consisted of peripheral blood. These receptors all come from a woman aged 45-65 years with COVID-19, enrolled during active disease.

This chain joins TRBV6-5 and TRBJ2-7; D may be TRBD1 (6 bases). This CDR3 contains 13 residues. V was shortened by 4 bases and J by 1 base, with 8 bases between the two germline ends. Germline CDR1 is MNHEY and CDR2 is SVGAGI. The CDR3 reads CASSWTVSYEQYF. The DNA for the CDR3 is TGTGCCAGCAGTTGGACAGTTTCCTACGAGCAGTACTTC.

This sequence joins TRBV20-1 and TRBJ2-3; tentatively, D is TRBD2 (6 bases). Germline V gene sequence: CDR1 DFQATT, CDR2 SNEGSKA (reference sequence). With 3 bases removed from V and 3 bases from J, the gap between germline ends came to 10 bases. The CDR3 has 13 residues. The CDR3 nucleotides are TGCAGTGCTAGTGGGAGGCCTACAGATACGCAGTATTTT. Encoded protein: CSASGRPTDTQYF.

The CDR3 loop reads CSVETGASEQFF. The DNA of the CDR3 is TGCAGCGTTGAAACGGGAGCCAGTGAGCAGTTCTTC. The chain employs TRBV29-1 and TRBJ2-1; TRBD2 is a possible D gene (6 bases). This CDR3 region has 12 residues. Germline V lookup: CDR1 SQVTM, CDR2 ANQGSEA. Trimming took 2 bases from V and 9 from J, leaving 11 bases between them.

This rearrangement joins TRBV11-3 to TRBJ2-1; 11 bases agree with TRBD2. V shed 4 bases and J 4 bases; nucleotides not matched to a gene: 3. Germline V gives CDR1 SGHNT, CDR2 YENEEA. The CDR3 runs to 15 residues. CDR3 coding DNA: TGTGCCAGCAGCTACGGGACTAGCGGTTACAATGAGCAGTTCTTC. Protein product: CASSYGTSGYNEQFF. Using reference TRBV11-3 and TRBJ2-1 for the parts outside the CDR3, the full variable domain is EAGVVQSPRYKIIEKKQPVAFWCNPISGHNTLYWYLQNLGQGPELLIRYENEEAVDDSQLPKDRFSAERLKGVDSTLKIQPAELGDSAVYLCASSYGTSGYNEQFFGPGTRLTVL.

V gene TRBV12-3 or TRBV12-4 combines with J gene TRBJ1-1; 7 nucleotides match TRBD1. The V and J ends lost 6 bases and 5 bases, in that order; junction bases with no gene match: 6. CDR3 length: 13 amino acids. CDR3 DNA sequence: TGTGCCAGCAGACGGGCAGGGGGGACTGAAGCTTTCTTT. It translates to CASRRAGGTEAFF.

V is TRBV4-2 and J is TRBJ1-1, with 7 bases that match TRBD1. The CDR3 is 15 residues long. V shed 1 base, J shed 2 bases, and the junction held 4 bases outside the gene matches. Germline V gene sequence: CDR1 LGHNA, CDR2 YNFKEQ. CDR3 bases: TGTGCCAGCAGCCAAGCTTGGACAGGTAACACTGAAGCTTTCTTT. It translates to CASSQAWTGNTEAFF.

This clone has only one observation. This chain links TRBV7-2 with TRBJ2-3; TRBD2 aligns across 9 bases. The CDR3 is made up of 18 amino acids. V dropped 5 bases and J dropped 4; count of bases not matched to a gene: 16. Germline V gene data show CDR1 as SGHTA and CDR2 as FQGNSA. The CDR3 loop is CASSPRVRTSAFPDTQYF. The CDR3 coding sequence is TGTGCCAGCAGCCCGAGGGTTAGGACTAGCGCCTTCCCAGATACGCAGTATTTT.